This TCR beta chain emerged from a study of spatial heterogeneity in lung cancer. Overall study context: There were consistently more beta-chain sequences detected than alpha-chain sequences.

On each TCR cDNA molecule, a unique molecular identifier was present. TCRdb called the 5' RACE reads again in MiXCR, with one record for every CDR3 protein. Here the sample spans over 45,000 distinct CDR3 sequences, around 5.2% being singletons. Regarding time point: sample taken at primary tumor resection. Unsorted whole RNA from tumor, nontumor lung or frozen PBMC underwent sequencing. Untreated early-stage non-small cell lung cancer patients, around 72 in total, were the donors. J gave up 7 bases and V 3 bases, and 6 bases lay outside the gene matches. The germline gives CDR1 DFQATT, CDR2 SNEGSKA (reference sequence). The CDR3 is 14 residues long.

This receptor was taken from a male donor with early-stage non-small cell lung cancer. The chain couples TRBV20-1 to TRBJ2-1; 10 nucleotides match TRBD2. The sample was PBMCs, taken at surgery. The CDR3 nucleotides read TGCAGTGCTAGTCCGGGACTAGCGAATAATGAGCAGTTCTTC. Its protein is CSASPGLANNEQFF.